This is a list of T cell receptor beta chains from one sample in a study of T cells in Graves' hyperthyroidism and ophthalmopathy. TCRdb ran MiXCR on the multiplex PCR reads and lists one entry per CDR3 protein. This table holds around 450,000 distinct CDR3 sequences, around 14% found once. Sequencing used blood. These receptors were taken from a woman under 30 with Graves' hyperthyroidism. The CDR3 runs from the conserved cysteine through the conserved F or W. A D gene is named only where the DNA matches it firmly. For some rows the clone size is stated as once, few or many, or as a class when expanded; others skip it.

CASSLATFLGFLRYGYTF	TGTGCCAGCAGCTTAGCTACTTTTTTAGGTTTCTTGCGCTATGGCTACACCTTC	TRBJ1-2	.	TRBV7-2	many
CASRISGGNEQFF	TGTGCCAGTAGAATATCGGGAGGGAATGAGCAGTTCTTC	TRBJ2-1	TRBD2	TRBV19	.
CASSYGGSNQPQHF	TGCGCCAGCAGCTATGGGGGGAGCAATCAGCCCCAGCATTTT	TRBJ1-5	.	TRBV5-1	many
CASSQLDRLNEKLFF	TGTGCCAGCAGCCAACTTGACAGGCTTAATGAAAAACTGTTTTTT	TRBJ1-4	.	TRBV14	few
CASSRLGSSYNEQFF	TGTGCCAGCAGTCGACTGGGGAGCTCCTACAATGAGCAGTTCTTC	TRBJ2-1	.	TRBV12-3/TRBV12-4	many
CASSSMRSTTQYF	TGTGCCAGCAGCTCCATGCGGAGCACGACCCAGTACTTC	TRBJ2-5	.	TRBV7-2	many
CASSPRRGAPYNEQFF	TGTGCCAGCAGCCCGCGAAGGGGAGCTCCCTACAATGAGCAGTTCTTC	TRBJ2-1	.	TRBV11-2	many
CASSPPDRWGDEQYF	TGCGCCAGCAGCCCCCCGGACCGCTGGGGGGACGAGCAGTACTTC	TRBJ2-7	.	TRBV5-1	many
CASSAGTRAYEQYF	TGTGCCAGCAGCGCCGGGACTAGAGCCTACGAGCAGTACTTC	TRBJ2-7	TRBD2	TRBV9	.
CASIGRLAASTDTQYF	TGTGCCAGCATTGGTCGACTAGCGGCTAGCACAGATACGCAGTATTTT	TRBJ2-3	TRBD2	TRBV6-5	.
CASSERSGLLDLNYNEQFF	TGTGCCAGCAGTGAAAGGTCGGGGTTGTTGGACCTAAACTACAATGAGCAGTTCTTC	TRBJ2-1	.	TRBV6-1	many
CASSEWGGGGAADTQYF	TGTGCCAGCAGTGAATGGGGTGGCGGGGGGGCCGCGGATACGCAGTATTTT	TRBJ2-3	TRBD2	TRBV6-1	many
CASSVWGTDGYTF	TGTGCCAGCAGCGTTTGGGGAACGGATGGCTACACCTTC	TRBJ1-2	.	TRBV9	few
CASSPRTFGNSPLHF	TGTGCCAGCAGCCCTAGGACATTCGGGAATTCACCCCTCCACTTT	TRBJ1-6	.	TRBV28	many
CASSLVSATDTQYF	TGTGCCAGCAGCTTGGTTAGCGCCACAGATACGCAGTATTTT	TRBJ2-3	.	TRBV5-4	few
CASSWVSGRINEQFF	TGCGCCAGCAGCTGGGTTAGCGGGAGGATCAATGAGCAGTTCTTC	TRBJ2-1	TRBD2	TRBV5-1	many
CASSLGTTRRPQHF	TGTGCCAGCAGTTTAGGTACTACTCGGAGGCCCCAGCATTTT	TRBJ1-5	.	TRBV12-3/TRBV12-4	.
CASSFEWGGQPQHF	TGTGCCAGCAGTTTCGAATGGGGTGGTCAGCCCCAGCATTTT	TRBJ1-5	.	TRBV12-3/TRBV12-4	many
CASRRGRANYEQYF	TGTGCCTCAAGGAGGGGAAGGGCGAACTACGAGCAGTACTTC	TRBJ2-7	.	TRBV6-1	.
CAWSPTRVSGNTIYF	TGTGCCTGGAGTCCAACGAGGGTTTCTGGAAACACCATATATTTT	TRBJ1-3	.	TRBV30	.
CASSSSGGRTYEQYF	TGTGCCAGCAGCTCCAGCGGGGGGCGAACCTACGAGCAGTACTTC	TRBJ2-7	TRBD2	TRBV7-8	many
CASSPTSGYQETQYF	TGTGCCAGCAGCCCGACTAGCGGGTACCAAGAGACCCAGTACTTC	TRBJ2-5	TRBD2	TRBV7-3	many
CAWSAPWTGGPNQPQHF	TGTGCCTGGAGTGCTCCATGGACAGGGGGCCCCAATCAGCCCCAGCATTTT	TRBJ1-5	TRBD1	TRBV30	.
CASSTKREASEQFF	TGTGCCAGCAGTACCAAGCGGGAGGCAAGTGAGCAGTTCTTC	TRBJ2-1	TRBD2	TRBV6-1	few
CASNPRDPRTDTQYF	TGCGCCAGCAACCCCCGGGACCCCCGCACAGATACGCAGTATTTT	TRBJ2-3	.	TRBV5-1	.
CASVLGWTQYF	TGTGCTAGTGTCCTGGGGTGGACCCAGTACTTC	TRBJ2-5	.	TRBV12-5	few
CATSNGLADQETQYF	TGTGCCACCAGCAACGGACTAGCGGACCAAGAGACCCAGTACTTC	TRBJ2-5	TRBD2	TRBV15	many
CASSVDPFPYEQYF	TGTGCCAGCAGTGTCGACCCGTTCCCCTACGAGCAGTACTTC	TRBJ2-7	.	TRBV2	many
CASRGGQGLSYEQYF	TGTGCCAGTAGAGGAGGACAGGGCCTCTCCTACGAGCAGTACTTC	TRBJ2-7	TRBD1	TRBV19	.
CASSLAMGQSQGDF	TGTGCCAGCAGCTTAGCAATGGGCCAGTCCCAGGGGGACTTC	TRBJ2-5	TRBD1	TRBV7-2	.
CASSINSGGQPQHF	TGTGCCAGTAGTATTAATTCGGGTGGGCAGCCCCAGCATTTT	TRBJ1-5	.	TRBV19	many
CASSLQEETQYF	TGTGCCAGCAGCTTACAGGAAGAGACCCAGTACTTC	TRBJ2-5	.	TRBV7-9	many
CASSPPLARDYGYTF	TGTGCCAGCAGTCCCCCCCTTGCCAGGGACTATGGCTACACCTTC	TRBJ1-2	.	TRBV6-2/TRBV6-3	many
CATARRGAKNSPLHF	TGTGCCACCGCGAGGAGGGGCGCGAAGAATTCACCCCTCCACTTT	TRBJ1-6	.	TRBV10-3	.
CASSLVSTATTEAFF	TGTGCCAGCAGCTTAGTGTCCACGGCGACCACTGAAGCTTTCTTT	TRBJ1-1	.	TRBV7-2	many
CASGLGHFGSPLHF	TGTGCTAGTGGTTTGGGGCATTTCGGTTCACCCCTCCACTTT	TRBJ1-6	.	TRBV12-5	.
CASSETQPQHF	TGTGCCAGCAGTGAAACTCAGCCCCAGCATTTT	TRBJ1-5	.	TRBV6-1	many
CASIERGPETQYF	TGTGCCAGCATCGAACGGGGTCCGGAGACCCAGTACTTC	TRBJ2-5	.	TRBV7-9	many
CASSLRSGYEQYF	TGTGCCAGCAGTTTAAGGTCCGGCTACGAGCAGTACTTC	TRBJ2-7	.	TRBV27	many
CAGTGSSSGNTIYF	TGTGCCGGGACAGGATCAAGCTCTGGAAACACCATATATTTT	TRBJ1-3	TRBD1	TRBV12-3/TRBV12-4	many
CASSQDGTSGVTDTQYF	TGTGCCAGCAGCCAAGACGGGACTAGCGGGGTCACAGATACGCAGTATTTT	TRBJ2-3	TRBD2	TRBV3-1	many
CASSHPPGETQYF	TGTGCCAGCAGCCATCCGCCGGGGGAGACCCAGTACTTC	TRBJ2-5	.	TRBV3-1	many
CASSEEGGGSYNEQFF	TGTGCCAGCAGTGAAGAAGGGGGGGGCTCCTACAATGAGCAGTTCTTC	TRBJ2-1	.	TRBV2	many
CASSRRGSGELFF	TGTGCCAGCAGCCGTAGGGGGTCCGGGGAGCTGTTTTTT	TRBJ2-2	.	TRBV7-9	few
CASQTGDYGYTF	TGTGCCAGCCAGACCGGAGACTATGGCTACACCTTC	TRBJ1-2	.	TRBV28	.
CASRGRVGYGYTF	TGTGCCAGCAGGGGCAGGGTGGGCTATGGCTACACCTTC	TRBJ1-2	.	TRBV12-3/TRBV12-4	many
CASALLVFADTQYF	TGTGCCAGCGCTCTTCTCGTCTTCGCAGATACGCAGTATTTT	TRBJ2-3	.	TRBV11-2	.
CASSLGGGEAGNTIYF	TGTGCCAGCAGCTTGGGAGGGGGCGAAGCTGGAAACACCATATATTTT	TRBJ1-3	TRBD1	TRBV5-4	.
CATSDPGTSLDTQYF	TGTGCCACCAGTGATCCCGGGACTAGCTTGGATACGCAGTATTTT	TRBJ2-3	TRBD2	TRBV24-1	many
CASSSPSGKNEQFF	TGTGCCAGCAGTTCCCCTAGCGGGAAGAATGAGCAGTTCTTC	TRBJ2-1	TRBD2	TRBV28	many
CASRYRHLTEAFF	TGCGCCAGCAGATATAGGCACCTCACTGAAGCTTTCTTT	TRBJ1-1	.	TRBV5-1	many
CASSLTLAGVTDTQYF	TGCGCCAGCAGCTTGACGCTAGCGGGAGTAACAGATACGCAGTATTTT	TRBJ2-3	TRBD2	TRBV5-1	many